These T cell receptor beta chains were read from a single sample in a study of T cells in Graves' hyperthyroidism and ophthalmopathy. TCRdb independently ran MiXCR on the multiplex PCR reads; one entry per CDR3 protein. The sample has some 770,000 distinct CDR3 sequences, around 15% seen once. The source material was blood. These receptors were obtained from a man between 18 and 35 years old with Graves' hyperthyroidism. The CDR3 runs from the conserved cysteine through the conserved F or W. The D gene is left open where the match is weak. Size tells how often a clone was seen (once, few, many) or the class of an expanded clone, and some rows leave it out.

.	TRBV20-1	.	TRBJ2-1	CSARDSRSYNEQFF	TGCAGTGCTCGCGACAGCCGCTCCTACAATGAGCAGTTCTTC
many	TRBV12-3/TRBV12-4	TRBD1	TRBJ2-4	CASSLGTGAVKNIQYF	TGTGCCAGCAGTTTGGGGACAGGGGCTGTCAAAAACATTCAGTACTTC
.	TRBV28	TRBD1	TRBJ1-2	CASSWGQGAYGYTF	TGTGCCAGCAGTTGGGGACAGGGGGCATATGGCTACACCTTC
few	TRBV9	.	TRBJ1-4	CASSVQGTNEKLFF	TGTGCCAGCAGCGTACAGGGGACTAATGAAAAACTGTTTTTT
many	TRBV11-2	.	TRBJ2-5	CASSLDPGFQETQYF	TGTGCCAGCAGCTTAGATCCGGGGTTCCAAGAGACCCAGTACTTC
few	TRBV3-1	.	TRBJ2-7	CASSQGPILNYEQYF	TGTGCCAGCAGCCAAGGACCGATTCTAAACTACGAGCAGTACTTC
.	TRBV4-1	.	TRBJ2-7	CASSQWSGAPYEQYF	TGCGCCAGCAGCCAGTGGTCAGGGGCCCCCTACGAGCAGTACTTC
many	TRBV2	.	TRBJ2-7	CASKPETGYRDEQYF	TGTGCCAGCAAACCTGAGACAGGTTATCGGGACGAGCAGTACTTC
.	TRBV2	.	TRBJ2-5	CASSHVGEAQTQYF	TGTGCCAGCAGTCACGTTGGTGAGGCCCAGACCCAGTACTTC
many	TRBV7-9	.	TRBJ2-1	CASRGEWEQFF	TGTGCCAGCAGGGGGGAGTGGGAGCAGTTCTTC
.	TRBV30	.	TRBJ2-7	CAWSGAYEQYF	TGTGCCTGGAGCGGGGCATACGAGCAGTACTTC
many	TRBV28	TRBD1	TRBJ1-1	CASSPWTGTRKGAEAFF	TGTGCCAGCAGTCCCTGGACAGGGACGAGGAAGGGAGCTGAAGCTTTCTTT
many	TRBV2	.	TRBJ2-2	CASSPRLGTGELFF	TGTGCCAGCAGTCCCCGACTAGGGACCGGGGAGCTGTTTTTT
once	TRBV11-2	.	TRBJ1-1	CASSDPDRIMNTEAFF	TGTGCCAGCAGCGACCCGGACCGAATCATGAACACTGAAGCTTTCTTT
.	TRBV19	.	TRBJ1-5	CATQGRSLNQPQHF	TGTGCCACTCAGGGCAGGAGCCTCAATCAGCCCCAGCATTTT
many	TRBV2	TRBD1	TRBJ1-2	CASSETEDRLYGYTF	TGTGCCAGCAGTGAGACCGAGGACAGGTTGTATGGCTACACCTTC
.	TRBV10-3	TRBD1	TRBJ1-2	CAISVPGQGAHGYGYTF	TGTGCCATCAGTGTACCGGGACAGGGGGCGCATGGGTATGGCTACACCTTC
.	TRBV7-9	TRBD2	TRBJ2-5	CASSLFGMTSQALAGVQETQYF	TGTGCCAGCAGCTTATTCGGGATGACTAGCCAAGCCCTCGCGGGGGTCCAAGAGACCCAGTACTTC
.	TRBV5-4	TRBD2	TRBJ2-3	CASSLATSGSDTQYF	TGTGCCAGCAGCTTGGCGACTAGCGGGAGCGATACGCAGTATTTT
.	TRBV24-1	.	TRBJ2-5	CATSDFAGTEYF	TGTGCCACCAGTGATTTTGCCGGGACGGAGTACTTC
.	TRBV28	.	TRBJ2-7	CASSSTPDFVGQYF	TGTGCCAGCAGTTCCACCCCGGACTTCGTGGGGCAGTACTTC
many	TRBV12-3/TRBV12-4	.	TRBJ2-1	CASSTSRDPPYNEQFF	TGTGCCAGCAGTACGAGTAGGGACCCTCCCTACAATGAGCAGTTCTTC